This T cell receptor (beta chain) stems from a study of shared clonotypes between healthy human individuals. Study information: Ranging from 18 to 49 in age, donors were a couple of women and a few men.

CDR1 and CDR2 from the germline V gene are SGHKS and YYEKEE (reference sequence). Trimming stripped 0 bases from V and 9 bases from J, with 13 bases between. The CDR3 runs 14 residues. The sample holds one count of this clone. The repertoire was sequenced with immunoSEQ multiplex PCR; TCRdb's copy has only in-frame clones and lacks some. The sample yields around 2.1 million clones, more than 90% seen once. V gene TRBV5-5 combines with J gene TRBJ1-3; D may be TRBD1 (6 bases). The TCR originated in a man younger than 30 in good health. Sequencing was carried out using naive CD4+ T cells sorted from blood. Subset described: CD45RA+ positively selected. The DNA for the CDR3 is TGTGCCAGCAGCTTGGGACAGGTCGTAGGCACCATATATTTT. Translated, it gives CASSLGQVVGTIYF.